The present T cell receptor (beta chain) was sequenced within a study of cytomegalovirus exposure and HLA in healthy donors. Study results and caveats: Serostatus for CMV was the only available immune exposure information. Sequencing artifact likely explains a cluster of highly shared sequence variants. The authors later found most CMV-associated TCR beta chains appeared HLA-restricted.

Comment on this clone: Its antigen is still unknown.

Between the trimmed V and J ends, which lost 5 bases and 1 base, there was a span of 23 bases. The germline CDR1 and CDR2 sequences are PRHDT and FYEKMQ (reference sequence). This CDR3 is 18 amino acids long. The PCR made use of 60 Vbeta and 13 Jbeta primers. Original data processing: An analysis that came later counted tens of millions of unique TCR beta chains, some 11 million shared. Generated by immunoSEQ multiplex PCR, the TCRdb table keeps only in-frame clones and is missing some. The D gene and trimming were derived from the DNA, and the V and J assignments and clone size from that table. Among 150,000 to 160,000 clones, 65% to 75% were seen once, and the ten largest hold 2.1%.

The sample was PBMCs. The chain recombines TRBV13 with TRBJ2-5; D might be TRBD1 (6 bases). This TCR was recovered from a man younger than 45 in good health and CMV-seronegative. In DNA, the CDR3 is TGTGCCAGCAGCCATAATACAGGGTTCACGGGGCGCCAAGAGACCCAGTACTTC. Its protein is CASSHNTGFTGRQETQYF.